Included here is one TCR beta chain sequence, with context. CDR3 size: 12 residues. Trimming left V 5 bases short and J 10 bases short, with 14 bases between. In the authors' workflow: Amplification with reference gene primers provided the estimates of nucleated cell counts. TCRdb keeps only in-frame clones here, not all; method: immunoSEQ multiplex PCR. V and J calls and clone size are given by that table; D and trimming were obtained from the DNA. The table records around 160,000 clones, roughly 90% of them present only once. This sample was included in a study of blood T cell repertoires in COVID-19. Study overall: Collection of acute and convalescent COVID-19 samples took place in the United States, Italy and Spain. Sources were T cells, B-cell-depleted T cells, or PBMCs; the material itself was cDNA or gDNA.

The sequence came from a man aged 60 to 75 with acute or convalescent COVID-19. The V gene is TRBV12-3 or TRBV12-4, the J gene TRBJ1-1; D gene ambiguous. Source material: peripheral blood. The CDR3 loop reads CASSPALTRAFF. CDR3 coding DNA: TGTGCCAGCAGTCCCGCCCTAACCCGAGCTTTCTTT.